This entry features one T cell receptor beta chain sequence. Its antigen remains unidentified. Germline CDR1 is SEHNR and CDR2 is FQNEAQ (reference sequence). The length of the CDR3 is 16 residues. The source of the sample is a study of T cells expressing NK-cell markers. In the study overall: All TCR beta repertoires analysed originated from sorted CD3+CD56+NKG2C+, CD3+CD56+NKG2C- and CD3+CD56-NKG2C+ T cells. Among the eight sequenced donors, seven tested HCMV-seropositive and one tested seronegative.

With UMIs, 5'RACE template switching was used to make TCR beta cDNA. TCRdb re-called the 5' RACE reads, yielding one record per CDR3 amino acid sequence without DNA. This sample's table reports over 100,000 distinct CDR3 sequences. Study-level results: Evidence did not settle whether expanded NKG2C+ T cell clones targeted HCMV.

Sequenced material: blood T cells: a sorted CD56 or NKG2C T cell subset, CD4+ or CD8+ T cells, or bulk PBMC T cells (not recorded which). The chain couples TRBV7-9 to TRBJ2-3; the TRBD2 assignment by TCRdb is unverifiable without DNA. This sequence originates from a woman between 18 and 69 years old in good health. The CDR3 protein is CASTSTGLADPDTQYF.